This T cell receptor beta chain originates from a study of T cell responses to AZD1222 COVID-19 vaccine. Comment on this clone: Its antigen is as yet unknown.

Study outcomes and limitations: As reported, nearly half of all spike-specific TCRs target variant regions that are unmutated. Mostly white British, mostly female donors; authors suggested clonal diversity may be underestimated.

Data came from immunoSEQ multiplex PCR; TCRdb stores just in-frame clones and leaves some out. Of 130,000 to 150,000 clones listed, roughly 80% are singletons. Sample: peripheral blood, taken on day 0 of MenACWY control vaccination. This clonotype was sampled from an adult in good health.

CDR3 DNA: TGTGCCAGCATCCCTGGTAGCGCGGGCTCCTACAATGAGCAGTTCTTC. Protein sequence: CASIPGSAGSYNEQFF. V and J are TRBV11-2 and TRBJ2-1, with a possible D match to TRBD2 (5 bases). This CDR3 spans 16 amino acids. The germline V gene encodes CDR1 SGHAT and CDR2 FQNNGV. Trimming cost V 7 bases and J 0 bases, with 16 bases left between them.